Following are 11 T cell receptor beta chains from one sample sequenced in a study of shared clonotypes between healthy human individuals. Naivety among CD8 cells was defined by CD45RO negativity and positive CCR7 selection, thereby excluding terminally differentiated effector memory CD45RA+ cells. This table comes from immunoSEQ multiplex PCR, and its TCRdb copy is limited to in-frame clones, with some not included. The sample contains hundreds of thousands of clones, around 95% of which appear only once. The specimen sequenced was naive CD8+ T cells sorted from blood. The receptors shown here come from a woman in her thirties in good health.

V usage is TRBV28 and J usage is TRBJ2-5; TRBD2 aligns across 9 bases. The J segment lost 12 bases and the V segment lost 3 bases, leaving 11 bases of the junction unmatched. Germline-derived CDR1 and CDR2 are MDHEN and SYDVKM. This CDR3 region has 14 residues. This chain's CDR3 is CASSLGLAASLKYF. The DNA of the CDR3 is TGTGCCAGCAGTTTGGGACTAGCTGCCTCCCTTAAGTACTTC.

The chain carries TRBV5-1 and TRBJ2-5; D call uncertain. This CDR3 is built from 15 residues. The germline gives CDR1 SGHRS, CDR2 YFSETQ. V lost 1 base and J 3 bases, leaving 13 bases between the germline ends. CDR3 in amino acids: CASSLRMNGEETQYF. The CDR3 DNA reads TGCGCCAGCAGCTTGCGGATGAATGGGGAAGAGACCCAGTACTTC.

This rearrangement joins TRBV5-4 to TRBJ1-2; no firm D call. Trimming stripped 0 bases from V and 8 bases from J, with 17 bases between. CDR3 length: 15 amino acids. Germline V gene sequence: CDR1 SGHNT, CDR2 YYREEE (reference sequence). The chain's CDR3 is CASSLASDPARGYTF. CDR3 nucleotide sequence: TGTGCCAGCAGCTTGGCCTCGGACCCGGCCCGGGGCTACACCTTC.

The rearrangement joins TRBV7-6 to TRBJ2-1; 8 bases line up with TRBD2. CDR3 length equals 14 residues. V dropped 5 bases and J dropped 2; count of bases not matched to a gene: 2. The germline V gene has CDR1 SGHVS and CDR2 FNYEAQ. For the CDR3, the DNA is TGTGCCAGCAGCACGGGACTAGCCTACAATGAGCAGTTCTTC. Amino acid sequence: CASSTGLAYNEQFF. Filled out from reference TRBV7-6 and TRBJ2-1, the complete variable domain reads GAGVSQSPRYKVTKRGQDVALRCDPISGHVSLYWYRQALGQGPEFLTYFNYEAQQDKSGLPNDRFSAERPEGSISTLTIQRTEQRDSAMYRCASSTGLAYNEQFFGPGTRLTVL.

CDR3 in amino acids: CASSLVERDERNEQFF. In DNA form, the CDR3 reads TGTGCCAGCAGCTTGGTGGAGCGGGATGAAAGGAATGAGCAGTTCTTC. This chain links TRBV5-6 with TRBJ2-1, with 7 nucleotides matching TRBD2. J was trimmed by 7 bases and V by 0 bases; bases with no gene match: 10. Germline-derived CDR1 and CDR2 are SGHDT and YYEEEE. CDR3 length equals 16 residues.

The V and J genes are TRBV2 and TRBJ1-1; 9 positions agree with TRBD1. CDR1 is SNHLY and CDR2 is FYNNEI in the germline V gene. The CDR3 covers 17 residues. The ends lost 7 bases at V and 0 bases at J; junction bases unmatched: 12. The CDR3 sequence is CASNWSGTGWVNTEAFF. The CDR3 nucleotides are TGTGCCAGCAACTGGTCCGGGACAGGGTGGGTGAACACTGAAGCTTTCTTT.

This clone was found once. The chain couples TRBV27 to TRBJ1-5; D is possibly TRBD1 (6 bases). The CDR3 is 13 residues long. The V end was cut by 3 bases, the J end by 7 bases, with 10 bases between. The V gene's germline CDR1 is MNHEY and CDR2 SMNVEV (reference sequence). In nucleotides, the CDR3 is TGTGCCAGCAGTTTGACAGGCCGACAGCCCCAGCATTTT. Its translation: CASSLTGRQPQHF.

This sequence joins TRBV28 and TRBJ2-1; D uncertain. Germline CDR1 and CDR2: MDHEN and SYDVKM. The length of the CDR3 is 15 residues. Between the trimmed V and J ends, which lost 6 bases and 0 bases, there was a span of 12 bases. CDR3: CASRNYPSSYNEQFF. CDR3 nucleotide sequence: TGTGCCAGCAGGAATTACCCAAGCTCCTACAATGAGCAGTTCTTC.

V gene TRBV7-8 combines with J gene TRBJ2-6, with a tentative D call TRBD2 (5 bases). The CDR3 spans 16 residues. Germline lookup yields CDR1 SGHVS and CDR2 FQNEAQ. Trimming took off 6 bases at V and 1 base at J, with 13 bases between the two ends. CDR3: CASRPRTFSGANVLTF. CDR3 in DNA: TGTGCCAGCAGACCCAGGACTTTTTCTGGGGCCAACGTCCTGACTTTC.

CDR3: CASSIRQGDQPQHF. The CDR3 DNA sequence: TGTGCCAGCAGTATCAGACAGGGTGATCAGCCCCAGCATTTT. This chain links TRBV27 with TRBJ1-5; 7 nucleotides match TRBD1. V dropped 5 bases and J dropped 5; count of bases not matched to a gene: 6. The CDR3 extends over 14 amino acids. The germline V gene has CDR1 MNHEY and CDR2 SMNVEV (reference sequence).

This chain links TRBV7-2 with TRBJ1-4, with D maybe TRBD1 (6 bases). V was clipped by 5 bases and J by 3 bases, with 13 bases between them. Germline V lookup: CDR1 SGHTA, CDR2 FQGNSA. The CDR3 is 15 amino acids. DNA for the CDR3: TGTGCCAGCAGCCCAGGACAGTTCTCTAATGAAAAACTGTTTTTT. It codes for CASSPGQFSNEKLFF.